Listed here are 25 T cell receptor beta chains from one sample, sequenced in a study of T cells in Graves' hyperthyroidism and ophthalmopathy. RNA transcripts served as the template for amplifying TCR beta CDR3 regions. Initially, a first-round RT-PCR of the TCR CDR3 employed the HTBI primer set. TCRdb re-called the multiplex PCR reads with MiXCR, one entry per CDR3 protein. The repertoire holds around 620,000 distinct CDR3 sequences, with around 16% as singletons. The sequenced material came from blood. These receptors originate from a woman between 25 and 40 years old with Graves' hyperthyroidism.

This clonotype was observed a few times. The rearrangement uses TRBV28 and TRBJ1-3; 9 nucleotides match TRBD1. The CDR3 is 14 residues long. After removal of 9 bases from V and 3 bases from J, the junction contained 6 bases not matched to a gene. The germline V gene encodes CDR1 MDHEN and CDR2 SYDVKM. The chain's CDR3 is CASGGQGIGNTIYF. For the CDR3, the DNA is TGTGCCAGTGGAGGACAGGGGATTGGAAACACCATATATTTT.

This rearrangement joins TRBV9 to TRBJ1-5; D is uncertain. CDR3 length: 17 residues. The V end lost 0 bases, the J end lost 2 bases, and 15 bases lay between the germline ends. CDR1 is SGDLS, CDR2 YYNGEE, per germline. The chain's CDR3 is CASSVAPGREGNQPQHF. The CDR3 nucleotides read TGTGCCAGCAGCGTAGCTCCGGGGAGGGAAGGCAATCAGCCCCAGCATTTT.

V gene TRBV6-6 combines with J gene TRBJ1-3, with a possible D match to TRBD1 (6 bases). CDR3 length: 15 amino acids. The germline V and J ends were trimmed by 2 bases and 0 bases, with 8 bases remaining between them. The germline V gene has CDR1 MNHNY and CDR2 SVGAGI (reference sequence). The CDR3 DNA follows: TGTGCCAGCAGTTACGACAGGCCCTCTGGAAACACCATATATTTT. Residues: CASSYDRPSGNTIYF.

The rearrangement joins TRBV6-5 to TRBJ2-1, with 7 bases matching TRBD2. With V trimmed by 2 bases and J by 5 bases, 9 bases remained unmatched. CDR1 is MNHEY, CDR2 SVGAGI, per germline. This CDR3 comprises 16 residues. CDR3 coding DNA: TGTGCCAGCAGTTACGGTGGCGCGGGAGCCGACAATGAGCAGTTCTTC. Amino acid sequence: CASSYGGAGADNEQFF.

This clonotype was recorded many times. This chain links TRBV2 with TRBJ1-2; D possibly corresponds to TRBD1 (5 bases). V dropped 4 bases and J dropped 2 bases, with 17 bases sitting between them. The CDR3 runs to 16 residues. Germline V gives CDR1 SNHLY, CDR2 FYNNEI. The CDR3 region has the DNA TGTGCCAGCAGTGCATATGGGGGGACGGTCAACTATGGCTACACCTTC. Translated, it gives CASSAYGGTVNYGYTF. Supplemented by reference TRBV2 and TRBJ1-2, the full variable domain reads EPEVTQTPSHQVTQMGQEVILRCVPISNHLYFYWYRQILGQKVEFLVSFYNNEISEKSEIFDDQFSVERPDGSNFTLKIRSTKLEDSAMYFCASSAYGGTVNYGYTFGSGTRLTVV.

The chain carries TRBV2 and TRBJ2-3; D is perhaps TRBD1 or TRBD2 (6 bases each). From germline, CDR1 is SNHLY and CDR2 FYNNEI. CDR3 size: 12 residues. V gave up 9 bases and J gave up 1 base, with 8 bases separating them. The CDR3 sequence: CAREGGTDTQYF. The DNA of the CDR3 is TGTGCCAGGGAGGGGGGCACAGATACGCAGTATTTT.

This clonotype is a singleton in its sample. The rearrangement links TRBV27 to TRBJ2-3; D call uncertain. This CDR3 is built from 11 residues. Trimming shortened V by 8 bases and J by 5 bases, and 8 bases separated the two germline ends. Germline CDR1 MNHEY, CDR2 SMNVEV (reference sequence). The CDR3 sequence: CASPDRDTQYF. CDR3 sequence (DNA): TGTGCCAGCCCGGACCGAGATACGCAGTATTTT.

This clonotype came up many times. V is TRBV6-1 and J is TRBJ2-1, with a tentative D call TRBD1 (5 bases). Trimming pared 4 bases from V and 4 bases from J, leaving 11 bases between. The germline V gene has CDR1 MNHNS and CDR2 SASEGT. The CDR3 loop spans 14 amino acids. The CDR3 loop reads CASSAQTVYNEQFF. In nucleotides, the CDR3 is TGTGCCAGCAGTGCACAGACAGTTTACAATGAGCAGTTCTTC.

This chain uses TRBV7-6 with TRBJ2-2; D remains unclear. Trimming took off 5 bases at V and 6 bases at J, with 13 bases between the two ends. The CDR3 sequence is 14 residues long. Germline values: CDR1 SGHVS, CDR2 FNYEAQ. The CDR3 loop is CASSGRLRSGELFF. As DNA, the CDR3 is TGTGCCAGCAGCGGACGCCTAAGATCCGGGGAGCTGTTTTTT.

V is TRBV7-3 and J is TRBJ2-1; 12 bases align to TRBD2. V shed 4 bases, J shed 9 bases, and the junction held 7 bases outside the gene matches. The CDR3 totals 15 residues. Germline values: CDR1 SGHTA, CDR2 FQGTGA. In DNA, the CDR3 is TGTGCCAGCAGCTCCGGGACTAGCGGGTTTAGTGAGCAGTTCTTC. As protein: CASSSGTSGFSEQFF.

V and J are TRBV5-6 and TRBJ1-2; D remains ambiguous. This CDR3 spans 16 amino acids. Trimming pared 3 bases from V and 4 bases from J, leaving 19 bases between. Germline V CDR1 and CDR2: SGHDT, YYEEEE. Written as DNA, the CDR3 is TGTGCCAGCAGCTATTTATTTCAGGAACGGATCTATGGCTACACCTTC. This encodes CASSYLFQERIYGYTF. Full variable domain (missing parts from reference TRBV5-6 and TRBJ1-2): DAGVTQSPTHLIKTRGQQVTLRCSPKSGHDTVSWYQQALGQGPQFIFQYYEEEERQRGNFPDRFSGHQFPNYSSELNVNALLLGDSALYLCASSYLFQERIYGYTFGSGTRLTVV.

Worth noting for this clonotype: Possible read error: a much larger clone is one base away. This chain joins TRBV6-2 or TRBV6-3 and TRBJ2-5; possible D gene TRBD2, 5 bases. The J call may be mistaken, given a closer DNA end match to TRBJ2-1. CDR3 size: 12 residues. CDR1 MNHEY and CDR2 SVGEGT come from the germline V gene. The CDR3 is CASSWGWETQFF. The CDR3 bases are TGTGCCAGCAGTTGGGGTTGGGAGACCCAGTTCTTC.

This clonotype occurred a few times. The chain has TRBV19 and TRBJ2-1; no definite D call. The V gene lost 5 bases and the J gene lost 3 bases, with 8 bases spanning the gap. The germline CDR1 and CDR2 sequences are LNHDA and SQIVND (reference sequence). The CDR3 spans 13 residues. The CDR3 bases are TGTGCCAGTAGTGTAGGCTACTACAATGAGCAGTTCTTC. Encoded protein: CASSVGYYNEQFF.

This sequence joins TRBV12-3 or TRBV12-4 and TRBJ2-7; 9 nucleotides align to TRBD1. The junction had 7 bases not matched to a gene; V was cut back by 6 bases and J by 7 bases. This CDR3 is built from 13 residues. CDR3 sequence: CASRYGTGREQYF. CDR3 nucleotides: TGTGCCAGCAGATACGGGACAGGGAGAGAGCAGTACTTC.

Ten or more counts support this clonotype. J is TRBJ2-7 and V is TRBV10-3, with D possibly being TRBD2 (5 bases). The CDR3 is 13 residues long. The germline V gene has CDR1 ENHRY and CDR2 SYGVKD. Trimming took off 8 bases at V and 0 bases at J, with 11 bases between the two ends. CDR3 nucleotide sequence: TGTGCCATCCGCCGACTAAGCTCCTACGAGCAGTACTTC. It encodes CAIRRLSSYEQYF.

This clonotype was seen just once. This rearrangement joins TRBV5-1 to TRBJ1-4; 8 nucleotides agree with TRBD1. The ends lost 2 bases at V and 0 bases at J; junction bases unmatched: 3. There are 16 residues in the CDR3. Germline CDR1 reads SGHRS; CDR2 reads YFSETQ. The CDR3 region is CASSFTGGSTNEKLFF. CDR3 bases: TGCGCCAGCAGCTTTACAGGGGGTTCAACTAATGAAAAACTGTTTTTT.

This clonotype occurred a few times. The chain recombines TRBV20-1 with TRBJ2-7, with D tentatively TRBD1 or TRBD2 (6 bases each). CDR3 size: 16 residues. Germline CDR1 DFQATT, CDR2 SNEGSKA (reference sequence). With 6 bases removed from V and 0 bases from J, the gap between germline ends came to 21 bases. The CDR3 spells CSAPGADGAYSYEQYF. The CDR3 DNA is TGCAGTGCCCCGGGGGCGGACGGGGCCTACTCCTACGAGCAGTACTTC.

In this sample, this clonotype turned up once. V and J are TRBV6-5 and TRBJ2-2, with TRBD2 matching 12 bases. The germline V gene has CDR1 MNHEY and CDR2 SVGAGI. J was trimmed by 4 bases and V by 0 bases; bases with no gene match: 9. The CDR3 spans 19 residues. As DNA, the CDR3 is TGTGCCAGCAGTTACTCGAGGGCTAGCGGGGGGGCCAGCACCGGGGAGCTGTTTTTT. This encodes CASSYSRASGGASTGELFF.

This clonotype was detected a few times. CDR3: CASSVGSGGRANEQFF. The CDR3 DNA follows: TGTGCCAGCAGCGTCGGATCCGGGGGGAGGGCTAATGAGCAGTTCTTC. The gene calls are TRBV9 and TRBJ2-1, with 7 nucleotides matching TRBD2. CDR1 is SGDLS, CDR2 YYNGEE, per germline. The CDR3 is made up of 16 amino acids. The V segment lost 2 bases and the J segment 7 bases; nucleotides outside the gene matches: 12.

The CDR3: CASSQGQGGFDGYTF. The CDR3 DNA sequence: TGTGCCAGCAGCCAAGGACAGGGGGGCTTCGATGGCTACACCTTC. The gene calls are TRBV16 and TRBJ1-2, with 10 bases aligning to TRBD1. V lost 2 bases, J lost 6 bases, and 6 bases stayed unmatched. Germline V gene lookup returns CDR1 KGHSY and CDR2 FQNENV. This CDR3 is 15 amino acids long.

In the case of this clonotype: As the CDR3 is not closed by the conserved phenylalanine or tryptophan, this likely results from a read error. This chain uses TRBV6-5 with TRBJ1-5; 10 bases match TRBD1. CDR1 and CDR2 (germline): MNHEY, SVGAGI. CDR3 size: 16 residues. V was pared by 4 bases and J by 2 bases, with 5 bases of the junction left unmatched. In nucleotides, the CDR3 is TGTGCCAGCAGTTCAGGGACAGGGGTCGGCAATCAGCCCCAGCATTCT. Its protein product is CASSSGTGVGNQPQHS.

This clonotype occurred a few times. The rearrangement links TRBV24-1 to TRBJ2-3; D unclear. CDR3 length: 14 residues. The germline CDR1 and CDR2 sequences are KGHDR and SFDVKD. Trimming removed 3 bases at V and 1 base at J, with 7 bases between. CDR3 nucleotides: TGTGCCACCAGTGATCGGCAGGGCACAGATACGCAGTATTTT. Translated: CATSDRQGTDTQYF.

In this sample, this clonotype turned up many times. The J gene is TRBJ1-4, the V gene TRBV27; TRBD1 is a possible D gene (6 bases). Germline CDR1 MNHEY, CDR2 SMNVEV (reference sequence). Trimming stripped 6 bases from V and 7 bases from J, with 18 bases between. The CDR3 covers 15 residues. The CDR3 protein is CASRKQGSIGEKLFF. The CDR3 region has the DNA TGTGCCAGCAGGAAACAGGGCTCTATTGGTGAAAAACTGTTTTTT.

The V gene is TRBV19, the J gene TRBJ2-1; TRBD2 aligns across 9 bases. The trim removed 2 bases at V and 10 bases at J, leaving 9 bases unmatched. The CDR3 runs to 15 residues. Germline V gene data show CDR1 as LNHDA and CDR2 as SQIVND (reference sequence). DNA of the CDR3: TGTGCCAGTAGTATAAGCGGGAGGCGGGAGAGGGAGCAGTTCTTC. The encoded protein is CASSISGRREREQFF.

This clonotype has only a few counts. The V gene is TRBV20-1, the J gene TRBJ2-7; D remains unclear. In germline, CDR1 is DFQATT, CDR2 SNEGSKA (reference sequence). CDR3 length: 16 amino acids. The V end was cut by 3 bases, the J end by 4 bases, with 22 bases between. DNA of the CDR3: TGCAGTGCTAGCGGCCTTCAGGAACTCGCAGTTTACGAGCAGTACTTC. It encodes CSASGLQELAVYEQYF.